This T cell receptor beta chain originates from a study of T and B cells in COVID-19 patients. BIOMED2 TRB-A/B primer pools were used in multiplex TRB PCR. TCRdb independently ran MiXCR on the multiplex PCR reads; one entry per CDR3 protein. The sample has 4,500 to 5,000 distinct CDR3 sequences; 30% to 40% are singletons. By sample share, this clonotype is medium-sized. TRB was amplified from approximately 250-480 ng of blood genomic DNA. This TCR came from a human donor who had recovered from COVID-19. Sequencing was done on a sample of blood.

In DNA, the CDR3 is TGTGCCAGTAGTAAGACTAGCGGGAACCCCTACGAGCAGTACTTC. Residues: CASSKTSGNPYEQYF. The chain carries TRBV19 and TRBJ2-7, with 11 bases identical to TRBD2. The V segment lost 4 bases and the J segment 2 bases; nucleotides outside the gene matches: 4. The CDR3 is 15 residues long. In germline, CDR1 is LNHDA, CDR2 SQIVND (reference sequence).